What follows are 2 T cell receptor beta chains derived from one specimen sequenced in a study of beta chain features in type 1 diabetes (dated by TCRdb to 2016 to 2019). Beyond this particular receptor, the publication reports: In all four CD4+ subsets, TCRB CDR3 length was moderately but significantly shorter in type 1 diabetes patients.

These receptors have no identified antigens. Libraries were prepared through the immunoSEQ multiplex PCR assay. The entire amount of isolated RNA was reverse transcribed using the High Capacity cDNA Reverse Transcription Kit, so the sequenced TCRB transcripts were expressed ones. TCRdb retrieved this table from immuneACCESS and kept in-frame rearrangements only. Not all clones are present; in checked studies, unresolved V genes account for under half, and no reason is known for the remainder. For this sample the table gives a few hundred thousand clones, of which roughly 14% were detected only once. The top ten constitute about 0.016% of the sample. The source material was naive CD4+ T cells from blood. According to the study, the label for this sample's cell subset or site signals: true naive CD4+ T cells. These receptors were taken from a woman between 18 and 29 years old with type 1 diabetes.

This chain joins TRBV5-1 and TRBJ2-2; D call uncertain. CDR1 is SGHRS and CDR2 is YFSETQ in the germline V gene. The CDR3 consists of 14 residues. The V gene lost 5 bases and the J gene lost 1 base, with 9 bases spanning the gap. Here the CDR3 reads CASRRSRNTGELFF. The CDR3 nucleotides read TGCGCCAGCAGGCGTAGCCGGAACACCGGGGAGCTGTTTTTT.

This clone was counted a few times. The chain is built from TRBV6-1 and TRBJ2-7, with D perhaps TRBD1 (5 bases). Germline CDR1 and CDR2: MNHNS and SASEGT. This CDR3 is 15 amino acids long. V was trimmed by 7 bases and J by 3 bases, leaving 19 bases between them. CDR3 in amino acids: CASKRGEGHLYEQYV. The CDR3 DNA reads TGTGCCAGCAAACGAGGTGAAGGACACCTCTACGAGCAGTACGTC.